The 2 T cell receptor beta chains reported below all come from one sample, sequenced in a study of cytomegalovirus exposure and HLA in healthy donors. This PCR relied on a set of 60 Vbeta primers and 13 Jbeta primers. Method: immunoSEQ multiplex PCR; TCRdb's copy keeps in-frame clones and lacks some. Of approximately 100,000 clones listed, 64% are singletons. The sequenced material came from PBMCs. These receptor sequences come from a man aged 55 to 70 in good health and CMV-seronegative.

The chain couples TRBV9 to TRBJ2-5, with 12 bases fitting TRBD1. The CDR3 runs to 20 residues. V gave up 1 base and J gave up 5 bases; unmatched junction bases: 18. Germline V gives CDR1 SGDLS, CDR2 YYNGEE. The CDR3 loop is CASSVTAPGTGGDWRETQYF. CDR3 nucleotides: TGTGCCAGCAGCGTAACTGCCCCTGGGACAGGGGGCGATTGGAGGGAGACCCAGTACTTC.

The chain joins TRBV20-1 to TRBJ2-1; D not resolved. Germline V gene data show CDR1 as DFQATT and CDR2 as SNEGSKA (reference sequence). This CDR3 contains 9 residues. The germline V and J ends were trimmed by 7 bases and 10 bases, with 8 bases remaining between them. For the CDR3, the DNA is TGCAGTGTGACTCGAGAGCAGTTCTTC. It specifies CSVTREQFF.